This T cell receptor (beta chain) was captured in a study of CXCR3-negative and CXCR3-positive naive CD8 T cells (dated by TCRdb to the late 2010s). Turning to the overall study: Roughly 130 million TRB reads were obtained in total, roughly 1.5 +/- 0.3 million reads per library. Naive subsets from five or six donors and memory cells from 3 donors were included in the TRBV-TRBJ cluster analysis. The diversity and physicochemical repertoire analyses included 11 donors pooled from two independent experiments.

Data came from a NextSeq 550. The Human TCR Profiling Kit (MiLaboratory) was used to make UMI-labeled 5' RACE TRB cDNA libraries. cDNA synthesis used the entire amount of extracted RNA, and PCR amplification then used the entire amount of cDNA produced. Libraries were prepared in parallel with an identical number of PCR cycles. As for the authors' bioinformatics: MIGEC and MiXCR extracted about 48,000 +/- 9,800 unique UMI-labeled TRB cDNA molecules per library, requiring at least two reads per UMI. On average, around 40,000 +/- 10,000 functional in-frame TRB CDR3 nucleotide clonotypes lacking stop codons were found per library. Diversity metrics, including normalized Shannon-Wiener and Chao1, were computed in VDJtools after downsampling to 5000 UMI-labeled TRB molecules per sample. For the central five CDR3 residues, VDJtools calculated physicochemical properties weighted by clonotype size, namely interaction energy, strength, volume and Kidera factor 4. TCRdb reprocessed the reads and lists each CDR3 protein sequence as a single entry, with no DNA. These V and J calls derive from TCRdb rather than the authors' analysis. The table for this sample records under 150,000 distinct CDR3 sequences. The ten largest clones add up to 0.5% to 0.6% of the sample.

Each CD8+ T cell subset was flow-sorted in triplicate, with 250,000 to 350,000 cells per subset placed directly into RLT lysis buffer. Naive CD8+ T cells were defined stringently as CD45RO-CCR7+CD27+CD95- to exclude memory contaminants. Standard density gradient centrifugation was used to isolate peripheral blood mononuclear cells from buffy coats. A FACSAria III was used to flow-sort naive CD8+ T cells into CXCR3-negative and CXCR3-positive populations. Total RNA was extracted from sorted cells with an RNeasy Mini Kit. What the work shows at the level of the full study, not this receptor alone: Repertoire diversity was comparably high in both naive subsets but much lower in memory CD8+ T cells. Compared with CXCR3-negative naive cells, CXCR3-positive naive cells had TRB CDR3s with higher hydrophobicity (lower Kidera factor 4), lower energy, and higher strength and volume indices. Because surface CD5, which is linked to self-reactivity in mice, was comparable between the naive subsets, TCR interaction strength was also inferred from TRB CDR3 physicochemical properties. CXCR3 expression partially decreased after cryopreservation, so most assays used freshly isolated PBMCs. Naive CXCR3-negative and CXCR3-positive cells from the same donor showed similar TRBV-TRBJ usage, whereas memory cells showed distinct patterns.

Taken from the germline V gene, the CDR1 and CDR2 loops are SQVTM and ANQGSEA. The CDR3 contains 16 residues, cysteine and phenylalanine counted. The coding DNA is unavailable. On this clonotype itself: What this receptor recognizes is not known.

The receptor chain draws on TRBV29-1 and TRBJ2-3; the TRBD1 assignment by TCRdb is unverifiable without DNA. The specimen was naive CXCR3+ CD8+ T cells from blood. Taken with the paper, the label for cell subset or site translates to: CD45RO-CCR7+CD27+CD95- naive CD8+ T cells expressing CXCR3 (TNR3+). The origin of this receptor is a human donor in good health. Some clones in this sample may be carry-over from other donors' samples. CDR3 sequence: CSVELLDRGQFPAQYF.